This T cell receptor (beta chain) was documented in a study of T cells in narcolepsy. As for this clone: What it recognizes is unknown.

Regarding the study as a whole: HCRT-specific and TRIB2-specific autoreactive clonotypes appeared among same-patient CSF and blood CD4+ clonotypes. Reportedly, autoreactive clonotypes were serially detected in patients' blood but not controls'.

The CDR3 is 12 amino acids. The germline V and J ends were trimmed by 2 bases and 8 bases, with 9 bases remaining between them. CDR1 MNHNS and CDR2 SASEGT come from the germline V gene. Libraries were prepared by immunoSEQ multiplex PCR; TCRdb keeps only in-frame clonotypes and omits some of them. The sample has approximately 30,000 clones, approximately 80% seen once; the top ten hold around 1%. The clonotype comes from a human donor in good health. The sequencing input was memory (CD45RA-) CD4+ T cells from blood. The chain joins TRBV6-1 to TRBJ1-1, with D uncertain. This chain's CDR3 is CASSEKRGEAFF. CDR3 coding DNA: TGTGCCAGCAGTGAAAAGCGGGGAGAAGCTTTCTTT.